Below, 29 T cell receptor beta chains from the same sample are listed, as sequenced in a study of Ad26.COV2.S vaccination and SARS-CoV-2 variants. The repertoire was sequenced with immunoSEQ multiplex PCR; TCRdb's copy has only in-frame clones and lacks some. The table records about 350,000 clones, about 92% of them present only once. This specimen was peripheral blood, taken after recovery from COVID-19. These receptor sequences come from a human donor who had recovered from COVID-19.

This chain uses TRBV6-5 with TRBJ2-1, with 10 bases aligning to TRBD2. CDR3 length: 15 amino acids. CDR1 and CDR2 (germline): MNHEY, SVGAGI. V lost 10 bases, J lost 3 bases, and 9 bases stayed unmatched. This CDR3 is CATNSLAGVYNEQFF. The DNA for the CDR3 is TGTGCCACCAACAGTCTAGCGGGGGTCTACAATGAGCAGTTCTTC.

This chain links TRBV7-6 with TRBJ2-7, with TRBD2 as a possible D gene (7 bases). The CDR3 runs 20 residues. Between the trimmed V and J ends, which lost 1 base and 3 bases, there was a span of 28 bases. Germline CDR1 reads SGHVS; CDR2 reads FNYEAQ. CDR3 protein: CASSLVPRGAGDKVLYEQYF. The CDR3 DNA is TGTGCCAGCAGCTTAGTACCCCGGGGGGCCGGGGACAAGGTCCTCTACGAGCAGTACTTC. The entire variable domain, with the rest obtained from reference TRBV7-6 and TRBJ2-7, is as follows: GAGVSQSPRYKVTKRGQDVALRCDPISGHVSLYWYRQALGQGPEFLTYFNYEAQQDKSGLPNDRFSAERPEGSISTLTIQRTEQRDSAMYRCASSLVPRGAGDKVLYEQYFGPGTRLTVT.

CDR3 DNA: TGCGCCAGCAGCGCCATGGGACAGGGGATTAACACCGGGGAGCTGTTTTTT. Its protein product is CASSAMGQGINTGELFF. V gene TRBV5-1 combines with J gene TRBJ2-2, with 10 bases aligning to TRBD1. The CDR3 extends over 17 amino acids. After removal of 4 bases from V and 2 bases from J, the junction contained 8 bases not matched to a gene. Germline V gene lookup returns CDR1 SGHRS and CDR2 YFSETQ.

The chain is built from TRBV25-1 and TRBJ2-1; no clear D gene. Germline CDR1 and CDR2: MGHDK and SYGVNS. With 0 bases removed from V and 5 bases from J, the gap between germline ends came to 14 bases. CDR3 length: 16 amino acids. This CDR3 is CASSEYFNKGDNEQFF. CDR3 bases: TGTGCCAGCAGTGAATATTTTAACAAAGGTGACAATGAGCAGTTCTTC. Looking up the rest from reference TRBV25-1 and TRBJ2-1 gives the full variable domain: EADIYQTPRYLVIGTGKKITLECSQTMGHDKMYWYQQDPGMELHLIHYSYGVNSTEKGDLSSESTVSRIRTEHFPLTLESARPSHTSQYLCASSEYFNKGDNEQFFGPGTRLTVL.

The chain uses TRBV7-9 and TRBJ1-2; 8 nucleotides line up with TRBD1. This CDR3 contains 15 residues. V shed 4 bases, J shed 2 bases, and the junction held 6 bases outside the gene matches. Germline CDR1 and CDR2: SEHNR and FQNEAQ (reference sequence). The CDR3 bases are TGTGCCAGCAGCTCCGGGACAGGCAAGAACTATGGCTACACCTTC. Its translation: CASSSGTGKNYGYTF.

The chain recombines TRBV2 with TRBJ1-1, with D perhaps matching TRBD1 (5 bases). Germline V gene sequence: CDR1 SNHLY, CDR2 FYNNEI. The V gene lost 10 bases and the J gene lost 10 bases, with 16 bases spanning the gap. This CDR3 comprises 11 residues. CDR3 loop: CATQDGFGAFF. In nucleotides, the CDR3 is TGTGCCACACAGGACGGCTTCGGAGCTTTCTTT.

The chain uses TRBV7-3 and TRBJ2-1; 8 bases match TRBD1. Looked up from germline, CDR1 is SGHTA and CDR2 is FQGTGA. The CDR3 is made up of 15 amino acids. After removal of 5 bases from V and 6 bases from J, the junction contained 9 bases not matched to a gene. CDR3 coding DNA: TGTGCCAGCAGCACTCGACAGGGGTATGGCAATGAGCAGTTCTTC. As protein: CASSTRQGYGNEQFF.

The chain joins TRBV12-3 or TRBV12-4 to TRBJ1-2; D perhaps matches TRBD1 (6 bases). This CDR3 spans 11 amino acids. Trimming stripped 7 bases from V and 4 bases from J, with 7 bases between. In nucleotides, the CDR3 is TGTGCCAGCACGGGGGCCTATGGCTACACCTTC. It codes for CASTGAYGYTF.

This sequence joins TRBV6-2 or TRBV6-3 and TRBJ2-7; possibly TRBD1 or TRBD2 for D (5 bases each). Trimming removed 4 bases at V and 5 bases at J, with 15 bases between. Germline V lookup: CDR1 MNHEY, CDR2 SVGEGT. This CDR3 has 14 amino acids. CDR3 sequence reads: CASSFRGPYHEQYF. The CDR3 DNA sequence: TGTGCCAGCAGTTTCCGGGGACCCTACCACGAGCAGTACTTC.

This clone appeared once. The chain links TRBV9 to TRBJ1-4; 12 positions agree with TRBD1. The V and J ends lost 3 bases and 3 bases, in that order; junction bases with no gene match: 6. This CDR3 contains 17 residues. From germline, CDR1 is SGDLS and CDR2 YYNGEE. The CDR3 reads CASSARDRGQSNEKLFF. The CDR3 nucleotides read TGTGCCAGCAGCGCCCGGGACAGGGGGCAGTCTAATGAAAAACTGTTTTTT.

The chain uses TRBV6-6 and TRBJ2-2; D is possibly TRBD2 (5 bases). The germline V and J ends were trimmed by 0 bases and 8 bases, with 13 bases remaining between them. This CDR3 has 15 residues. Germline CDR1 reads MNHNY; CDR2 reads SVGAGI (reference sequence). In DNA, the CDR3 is TGTGCCAGCAGTTACTCGATGAGGGCGCTGGGGGAGCTGTTTTTT. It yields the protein CASSYSMRALGELFF.

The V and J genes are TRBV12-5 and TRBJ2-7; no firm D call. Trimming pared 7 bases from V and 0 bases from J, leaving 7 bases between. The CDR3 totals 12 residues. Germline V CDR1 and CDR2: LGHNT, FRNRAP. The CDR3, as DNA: TGTGCTAGTGTTGGGCCCTCCTACGAGCAGTACTTC. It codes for CASVGPSYEQYF.

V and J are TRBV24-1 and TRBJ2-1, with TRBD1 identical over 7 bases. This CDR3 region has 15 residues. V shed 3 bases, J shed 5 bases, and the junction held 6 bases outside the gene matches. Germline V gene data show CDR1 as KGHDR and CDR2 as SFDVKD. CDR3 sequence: CATSDPRTGDNEQFF. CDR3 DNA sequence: TGTGCCACCAGTGATCCCAGGACAGGAGACAATGAGCAGTTCTTC.

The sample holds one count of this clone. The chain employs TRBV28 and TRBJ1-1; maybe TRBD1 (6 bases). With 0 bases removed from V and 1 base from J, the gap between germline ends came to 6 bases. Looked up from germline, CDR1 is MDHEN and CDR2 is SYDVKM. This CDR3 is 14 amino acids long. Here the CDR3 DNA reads TGTGCCAGCAGTTTATGGACAGGGAACACTGAAGCTTTCTTT. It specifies CASSLWTGNTEAFF.

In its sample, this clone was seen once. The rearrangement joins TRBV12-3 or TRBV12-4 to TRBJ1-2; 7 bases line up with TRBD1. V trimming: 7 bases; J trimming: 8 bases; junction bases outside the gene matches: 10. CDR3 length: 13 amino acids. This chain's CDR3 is CASTFTGARGYTF. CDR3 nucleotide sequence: TGTGCCAGCACTTTCACAGGGGCTCGGGGCTACACCTTC.

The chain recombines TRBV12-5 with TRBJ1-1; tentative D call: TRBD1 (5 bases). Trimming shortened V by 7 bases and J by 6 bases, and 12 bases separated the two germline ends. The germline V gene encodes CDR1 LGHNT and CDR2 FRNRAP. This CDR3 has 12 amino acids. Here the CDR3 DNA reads TGTGCTAGTGTCTTAGGGACGTCTGAAGCTTTCTTT. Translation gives CASVLGTSEAFF.

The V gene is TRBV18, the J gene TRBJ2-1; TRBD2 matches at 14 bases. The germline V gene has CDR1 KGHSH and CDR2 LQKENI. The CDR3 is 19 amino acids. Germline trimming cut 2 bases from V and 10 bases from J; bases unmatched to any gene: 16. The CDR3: CASSPGQAAGTSGGGEQFF. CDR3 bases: TGTGCCAGCTCACCAGGACAAGCAGCCGGGACTAGCGGGGGTGGCGAGCAGTTCTTC.

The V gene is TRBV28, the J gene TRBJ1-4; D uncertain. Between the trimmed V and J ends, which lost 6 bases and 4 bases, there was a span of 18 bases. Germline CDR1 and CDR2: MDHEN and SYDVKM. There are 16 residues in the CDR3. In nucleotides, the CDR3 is TGTGCCAGCAGCCCCTTCACGGGTCGAGATAATGAAAAACTGTTTTTT. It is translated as CASSPFTGRDNEKLFF.

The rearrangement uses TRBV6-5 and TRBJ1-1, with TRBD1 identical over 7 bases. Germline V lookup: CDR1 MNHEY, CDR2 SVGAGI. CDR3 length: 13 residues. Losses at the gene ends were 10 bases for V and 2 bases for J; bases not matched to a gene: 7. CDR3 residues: CATGGQTNTEAFF. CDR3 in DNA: TGTGCCACTGGGGGACAGACTAACACTGAAGCTTTCTTT.

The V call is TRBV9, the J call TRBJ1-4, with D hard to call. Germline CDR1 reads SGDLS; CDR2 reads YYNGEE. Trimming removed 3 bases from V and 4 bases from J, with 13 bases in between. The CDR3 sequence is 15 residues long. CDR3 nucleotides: TGTGCCAGCAGCGCGGGAGGTGACTATAATGAAAAACTGTTTTTT. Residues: CASSAGGDYNEKLFF.

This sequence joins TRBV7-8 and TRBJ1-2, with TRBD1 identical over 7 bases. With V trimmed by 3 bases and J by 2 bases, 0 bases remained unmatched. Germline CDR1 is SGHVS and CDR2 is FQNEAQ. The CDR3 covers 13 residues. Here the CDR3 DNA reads TGTGCCAGCAGCTTGGGACAGAACTATGGCTACACCTTC. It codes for CASSLGQNYGYTF.

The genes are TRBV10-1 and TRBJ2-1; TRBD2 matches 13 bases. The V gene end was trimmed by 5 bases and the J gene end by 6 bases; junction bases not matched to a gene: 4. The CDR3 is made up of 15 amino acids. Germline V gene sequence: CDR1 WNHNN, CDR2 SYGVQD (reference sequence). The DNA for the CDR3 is TGCGCCAGCAGTATGACTAGCGGGGGGCCCAATGAGCAGTTCTTC. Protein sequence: CASSMTSGGPNEQFF.

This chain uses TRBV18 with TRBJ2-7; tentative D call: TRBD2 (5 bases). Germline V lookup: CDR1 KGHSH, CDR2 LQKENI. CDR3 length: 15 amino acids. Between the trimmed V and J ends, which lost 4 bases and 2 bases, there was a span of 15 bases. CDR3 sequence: CASSLLPGSTYEQYF. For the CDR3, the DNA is TGTGCCAGCTCACTACTCCCGGGGTCGACCTACGAGCAGTACTTC.

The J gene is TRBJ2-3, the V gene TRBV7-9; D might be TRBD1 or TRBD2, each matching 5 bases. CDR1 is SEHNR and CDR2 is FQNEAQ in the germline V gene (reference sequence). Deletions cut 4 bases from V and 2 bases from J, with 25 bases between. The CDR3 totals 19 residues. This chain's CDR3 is CASSSFVGVSLTYTDTQYF. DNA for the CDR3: TGTGCCAGCAGCTCTTTCGTGGGGGTTTCACTCACCTACACAGATACGCAGTATTTT.

Written as DNA, the CDR3 is TGTGCCAGCAGCGCTCCACAGAATCCAACTAACTATGGCTACACCTTC. Its protein is CASSAPQNPTNYGYTF. The rearrangement uses TRBV9 and TRBJ1-2; D not certain. V shed 3 bases and J shed 0 bases, with 15 bases lying between them. The CDR3 totals 16 residues. Germline-derived CDR1 and CDR2 are SGDLS and YYNGEE.

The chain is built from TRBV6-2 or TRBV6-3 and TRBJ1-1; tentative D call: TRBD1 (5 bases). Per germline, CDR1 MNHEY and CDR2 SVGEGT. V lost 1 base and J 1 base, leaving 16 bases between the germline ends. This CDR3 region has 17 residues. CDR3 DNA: TGTGCCAGCAGTTACTGGGAATCTGGGGGGGGGAACACTGAAGCTTTCTTT. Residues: CASSYWESGGGNTEAFF.

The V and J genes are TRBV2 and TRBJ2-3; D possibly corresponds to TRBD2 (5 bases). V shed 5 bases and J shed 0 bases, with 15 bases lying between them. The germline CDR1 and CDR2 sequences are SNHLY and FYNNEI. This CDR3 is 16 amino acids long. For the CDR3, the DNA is TGTGCCAGCAGTCGAATCGAGCGGCAAAGCACAGATACGCAGTATTTT. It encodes CASSRIERQSTDTQYF. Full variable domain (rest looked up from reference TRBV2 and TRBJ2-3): EPEVTQTPSHQVTQMGQEVILRCVPISNHLYFYWYRQILGQKVEFLVSFYNNEISEKSEIFDDQFSVERPDGSNFTLKIRSTKLEDSAMYFCASSRIERQSTDTQYFGPGTRLTVL.

The CDR3 spells CASSRRRLEAFF. The CDR3 bases are TGTGCCAGCAGTCGACGACGCCTTGAAGCTTTCTTT. The genes are TRBV12-3 or TRBV12-4 and TRBJ1-1; D is uncertain. Deletions cut 5 bases from V and 7 bases from J, with 11 bases between. The CDR3 length is 12 residues.

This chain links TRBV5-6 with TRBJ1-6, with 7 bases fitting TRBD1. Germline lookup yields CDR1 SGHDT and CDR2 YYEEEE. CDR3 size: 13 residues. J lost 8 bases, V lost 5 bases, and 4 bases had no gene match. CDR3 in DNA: TGTGCCAGCAGAGGGACAGTTGATTCACCCCTCCACTTT. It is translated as CASRGTVDSPLHF.